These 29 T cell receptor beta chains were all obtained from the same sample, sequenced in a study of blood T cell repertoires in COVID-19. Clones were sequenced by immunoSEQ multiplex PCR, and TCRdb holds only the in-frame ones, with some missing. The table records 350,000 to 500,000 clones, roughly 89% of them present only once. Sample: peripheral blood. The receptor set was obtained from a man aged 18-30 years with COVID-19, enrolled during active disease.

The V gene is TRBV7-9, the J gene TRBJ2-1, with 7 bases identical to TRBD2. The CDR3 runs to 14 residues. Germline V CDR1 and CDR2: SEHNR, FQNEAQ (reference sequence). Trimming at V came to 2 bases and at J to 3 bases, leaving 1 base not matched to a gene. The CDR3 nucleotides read TGTGCCAGCAGCTTACGGGAGGACTACAATGAGCAGTTCTTC. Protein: CASSLREDYNEQFF.

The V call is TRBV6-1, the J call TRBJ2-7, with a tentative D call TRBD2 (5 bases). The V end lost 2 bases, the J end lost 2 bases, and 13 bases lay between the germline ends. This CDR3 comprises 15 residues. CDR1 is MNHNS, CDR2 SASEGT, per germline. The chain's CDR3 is CASSERTSGTYEQYF. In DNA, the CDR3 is TGTGCCAGCAGTGAAAGGACGTCGGGAACCTACGAGCAGTACTTC.

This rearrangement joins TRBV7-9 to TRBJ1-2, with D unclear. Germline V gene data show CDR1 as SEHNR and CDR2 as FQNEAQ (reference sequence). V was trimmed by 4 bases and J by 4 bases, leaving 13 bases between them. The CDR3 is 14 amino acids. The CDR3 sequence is CASSSTTKFYGYTF. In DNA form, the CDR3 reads TGTGCCAGCAGCTCCACGACAAAATTCTATGGCTACACCTTC.

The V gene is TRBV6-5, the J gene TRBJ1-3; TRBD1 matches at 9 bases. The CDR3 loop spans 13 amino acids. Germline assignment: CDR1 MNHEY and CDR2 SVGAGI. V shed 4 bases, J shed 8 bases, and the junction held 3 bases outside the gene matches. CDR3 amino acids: CASSLQGADTIYF. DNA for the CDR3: TGTGCCAGCAGTTTACAGGGGGCGGACACCATATATTTT.

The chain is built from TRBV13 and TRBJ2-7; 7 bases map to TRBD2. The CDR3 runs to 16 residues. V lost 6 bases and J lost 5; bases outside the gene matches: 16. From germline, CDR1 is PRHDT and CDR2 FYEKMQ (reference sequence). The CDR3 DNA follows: TGTGCCAGCAGTCCCACGGGGGAGGGGAGATTTCACGAGCAGTACTTC. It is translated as CASSPTGEGRFHEQYF.

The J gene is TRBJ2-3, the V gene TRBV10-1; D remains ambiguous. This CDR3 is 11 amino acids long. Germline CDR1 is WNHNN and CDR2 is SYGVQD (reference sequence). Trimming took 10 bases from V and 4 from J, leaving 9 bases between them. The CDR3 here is CATRSADTQYF. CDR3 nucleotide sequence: TGCGCCACCCGGTCTGCAGATACGCAGTATTTT.

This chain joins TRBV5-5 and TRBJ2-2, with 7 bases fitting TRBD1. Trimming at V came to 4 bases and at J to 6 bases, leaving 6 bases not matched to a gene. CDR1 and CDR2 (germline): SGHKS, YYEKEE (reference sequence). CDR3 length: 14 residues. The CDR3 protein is CASSHRQGAGELFF. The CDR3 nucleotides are TGTGCCAGCAGCCATCGACAGGGAGCCGGGGAGCTGTTTTTT. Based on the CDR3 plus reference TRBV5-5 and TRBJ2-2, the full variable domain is DAGVTQSPTHLIKTRGQQVTLRCSPISGHKSVSWYQQVLGQGPQFIFQYYEKEERGRGNFPDRFSARQFPNYSSELNVNALLLGDSALYLCASSHRQGAGELFFGEGSRLTVL.

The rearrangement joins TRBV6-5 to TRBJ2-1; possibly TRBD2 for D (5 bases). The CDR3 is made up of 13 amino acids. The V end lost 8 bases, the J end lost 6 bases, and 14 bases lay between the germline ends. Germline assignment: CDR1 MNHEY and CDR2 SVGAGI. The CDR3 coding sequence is TGTGCCAGCCAAACCGCGGGTTTCAATGAGCAGTTCTTC. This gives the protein CASQTAGFNEQFF.

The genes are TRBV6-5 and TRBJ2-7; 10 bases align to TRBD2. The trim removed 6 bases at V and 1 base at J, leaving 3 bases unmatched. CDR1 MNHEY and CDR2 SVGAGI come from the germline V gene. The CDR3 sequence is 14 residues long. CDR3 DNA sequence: TGTGCCAGCAGGAGCGGGGGGGCATCCTACGAGCAGTACTTC. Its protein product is CASRSGGASYEQYF.

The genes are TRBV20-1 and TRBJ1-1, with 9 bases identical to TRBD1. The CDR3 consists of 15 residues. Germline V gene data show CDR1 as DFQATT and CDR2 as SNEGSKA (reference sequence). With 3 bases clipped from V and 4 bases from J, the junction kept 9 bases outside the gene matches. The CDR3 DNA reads TGCAGTGCTAGTGGGGACAGGGTGACCGGCACTGAAGCTTTCTTT. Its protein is CSASGDRVTGTEAFF.

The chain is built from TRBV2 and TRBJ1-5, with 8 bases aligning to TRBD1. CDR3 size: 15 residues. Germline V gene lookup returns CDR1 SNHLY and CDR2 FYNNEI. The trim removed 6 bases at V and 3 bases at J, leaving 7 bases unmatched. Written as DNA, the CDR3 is TGTGCCAGCAGAGGACAGGGTCAGGACAATCAGCCCCAGCATTTT. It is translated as CASRGQGQDNQPQHF.

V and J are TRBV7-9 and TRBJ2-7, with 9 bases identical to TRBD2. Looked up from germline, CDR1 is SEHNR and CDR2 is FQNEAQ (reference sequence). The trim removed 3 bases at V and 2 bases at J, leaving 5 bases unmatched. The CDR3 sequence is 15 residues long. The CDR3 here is CASSFAGTSPYEQYF. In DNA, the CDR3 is TGTGCCAGCAGCTTTGCCGGGACTAGCCCCTACGAGCAGTACTTC.

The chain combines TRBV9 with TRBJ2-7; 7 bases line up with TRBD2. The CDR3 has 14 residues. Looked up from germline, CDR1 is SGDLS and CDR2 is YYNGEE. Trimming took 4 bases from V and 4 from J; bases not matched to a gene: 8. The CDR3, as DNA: TGTGCCAGCAGCCTTCAAAGCGGGGTATACGAGCAGTACTTC. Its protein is CASSLQSGVYEQYF.

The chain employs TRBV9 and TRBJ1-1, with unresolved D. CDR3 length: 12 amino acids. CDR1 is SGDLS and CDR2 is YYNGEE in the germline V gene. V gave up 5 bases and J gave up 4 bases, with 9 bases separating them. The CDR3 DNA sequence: TGTGCCAGCAGAGAAGTAGTCACTGAAGCTTTCTTT. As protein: CASREVVTEAFF.

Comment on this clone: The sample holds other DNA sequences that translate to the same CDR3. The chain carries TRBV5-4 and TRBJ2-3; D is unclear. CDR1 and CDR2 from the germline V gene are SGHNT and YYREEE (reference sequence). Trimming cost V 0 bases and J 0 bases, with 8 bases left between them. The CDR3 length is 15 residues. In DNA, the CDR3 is TGTGCCAGCAGCTTGGCCGGTGCAAGCACAGATACGCAGTATTTT. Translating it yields CASSLAGASTDTQYF.

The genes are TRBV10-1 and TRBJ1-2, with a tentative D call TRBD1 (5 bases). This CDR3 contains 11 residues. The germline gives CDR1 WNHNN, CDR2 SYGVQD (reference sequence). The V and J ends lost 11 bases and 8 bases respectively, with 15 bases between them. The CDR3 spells CALGVGGGYTF. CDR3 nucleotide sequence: TGCGCCTTGGGGGTCGGGGGAGGCTACACCTTC.

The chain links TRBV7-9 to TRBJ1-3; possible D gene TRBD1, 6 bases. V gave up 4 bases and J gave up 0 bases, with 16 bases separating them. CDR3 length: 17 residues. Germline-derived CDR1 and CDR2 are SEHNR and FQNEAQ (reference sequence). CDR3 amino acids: CASSSDLDSVSGNTIYF. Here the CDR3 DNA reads TGTGCCAGCAGCTCCGACCTGGACAGCGTCTCTGGAAACACCATATATTTT.

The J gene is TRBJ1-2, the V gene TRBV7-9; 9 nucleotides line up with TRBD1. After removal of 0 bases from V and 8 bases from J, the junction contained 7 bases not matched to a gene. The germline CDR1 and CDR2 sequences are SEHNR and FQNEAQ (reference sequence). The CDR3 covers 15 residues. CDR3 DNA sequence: TGTGCCAGCAGCTTAGCGGTACAGGGGGCCGGGGGCTACACCTTC. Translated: CASSLAVQGAGGYTF.

The CDR3 spells CASSQGARQGRSGELFF. CDR3 coding DNA: TGCGCCAGCAGCCAAGGCGCGAGACAGGGTAGGTCCGGGGAGCTGTTTTTT. The rearrangement uses TRBV4-1 and TRBJ2-2; 7 nucleotides agree with TRBD1. V was pared by 1 base and J by 6 bases, with 11 bases of the junction left unmatched. The CDR3 sequence is 17 residues long. Per the germline V gene, CDR1 is MGHRA and CDR2 is YSYEKL.

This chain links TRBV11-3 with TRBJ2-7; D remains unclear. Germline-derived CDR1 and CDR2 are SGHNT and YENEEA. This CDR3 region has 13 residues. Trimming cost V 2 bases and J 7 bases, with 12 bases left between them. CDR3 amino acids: CASSLSESREQYF. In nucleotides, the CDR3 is TGTGCCAGCAGCTTATCGGAGTCTCGTGAGCAGTACTTC.

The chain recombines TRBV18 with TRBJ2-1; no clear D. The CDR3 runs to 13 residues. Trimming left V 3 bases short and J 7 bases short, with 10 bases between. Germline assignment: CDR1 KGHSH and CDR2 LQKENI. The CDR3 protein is CASSPDDINEQFF. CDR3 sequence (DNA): TGTGCCAGCTCACCCGACGACATAAATGAGCAGTTCTTC.

The CDR3 sequence: CASSPPSTDTQYF. The CDR3 DNA reads as TGTGCCAGCTCACCTCCCTCCACAGATACGCAGTATTTT. The chain couples TRBV18 to TRBJ2-3; D not resolved. Germline lookup yields CDR1 KGHSH and CDR2 LQKENI. The CDR3 has 13 amino acids. V lost 3 bases, J lost 2 bases, and 6 bases lay in between. Complete variable domain (other parts from reference TRBV18 and TRBJ2-3): NAGVMQNPRHLVRRRGQEARLRCSPMKGHSHVYWYRQLPEEGLKFMVYLQKENIIDESGMPKERFSAEFPKEGPSILRIQQVVRGDSAAYFCASSPPSTDTQYFGPGTRLTVL.

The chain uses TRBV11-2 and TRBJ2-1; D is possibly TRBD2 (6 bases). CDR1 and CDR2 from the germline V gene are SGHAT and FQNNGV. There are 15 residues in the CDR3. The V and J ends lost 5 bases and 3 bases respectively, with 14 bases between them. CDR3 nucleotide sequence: TGTGCCAGCAGCCCACTAGCCAACCGCTACAATGAGCAGTTCTTC. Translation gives CASSPLANRYNEQFF.

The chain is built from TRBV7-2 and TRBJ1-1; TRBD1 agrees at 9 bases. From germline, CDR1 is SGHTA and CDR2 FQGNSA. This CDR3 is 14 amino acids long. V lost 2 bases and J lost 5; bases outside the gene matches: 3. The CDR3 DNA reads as TGTGCCAGCAGCTTAAGGGGGACAGGGACTGAAGCTTTCTTT. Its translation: CASSLRGTGTEAFF. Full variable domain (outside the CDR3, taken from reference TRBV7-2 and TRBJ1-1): GAGVSQSPSNKVTEKGKDVELRCDPISGHTALYWYRQSLGQGLEFLIYFQGNSAPDKSGLPSDRFSAERTGGSVSTLTIQRTQQEDSAVYLCASSLRGTGTEAFFGQGTRLTVV.

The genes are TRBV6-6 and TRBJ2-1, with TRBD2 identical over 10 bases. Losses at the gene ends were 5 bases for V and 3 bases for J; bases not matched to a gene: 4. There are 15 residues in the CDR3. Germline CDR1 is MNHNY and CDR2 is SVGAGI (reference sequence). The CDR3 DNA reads TGTGCCAGCAGTGCCTGGACTAGCGGCTACAATGAGCAGTTCTTC. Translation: CASSAWTSGYNEQFF.

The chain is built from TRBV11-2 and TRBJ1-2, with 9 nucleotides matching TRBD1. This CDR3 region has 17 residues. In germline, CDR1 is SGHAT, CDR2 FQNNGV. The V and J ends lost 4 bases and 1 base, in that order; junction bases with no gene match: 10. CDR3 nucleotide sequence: TGTGCCAGCAGCTCAAGGGGCCGGGACAGGGATAACTATGGCTACACCTTC. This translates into CASSSRGRDRDNYGYTF.

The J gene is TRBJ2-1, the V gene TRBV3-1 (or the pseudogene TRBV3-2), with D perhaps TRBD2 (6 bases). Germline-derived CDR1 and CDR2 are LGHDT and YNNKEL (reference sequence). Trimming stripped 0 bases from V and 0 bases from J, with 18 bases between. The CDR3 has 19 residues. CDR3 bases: TGTGCCAGCAGCCAAGATGGGGCAGGGAGGCGGAGCTCCTACAATGAGCAGTTCTTC. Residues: CASSQDGAGRRSSYNEQFF.

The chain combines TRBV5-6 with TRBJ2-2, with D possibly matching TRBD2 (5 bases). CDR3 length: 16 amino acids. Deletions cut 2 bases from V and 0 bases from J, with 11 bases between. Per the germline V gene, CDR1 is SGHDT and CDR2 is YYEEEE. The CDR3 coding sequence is TGTGCCAGCAGCTTTCCCGGAGGCTCGAACACCGGGGAGCTGTTTTTT. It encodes CASSFPGGSNTGELFF.

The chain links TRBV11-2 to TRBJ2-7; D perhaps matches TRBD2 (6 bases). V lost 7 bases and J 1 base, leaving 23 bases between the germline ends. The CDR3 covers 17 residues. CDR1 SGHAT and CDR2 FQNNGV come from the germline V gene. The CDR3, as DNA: TGTGCCAGCACCCAGTACCCGGGGTCCGCGGGATCCTACGAGCAGTACTTC. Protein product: CASTQYPGSAGSYEQYF.